This T cell receptor beta chain was sequenced for a study of T cells in Graves' hyperthyroidism and ophthalmopathy. Study-wide results and caveats: Ophthalmopathy got predicted by the model a median around 6.6 months before its onset. Separation of ophthalmopathy from stable hyperthyroidism was achieved by a 13 V-J model.

The germline V gene encodes CDR1 SGHRS and CDR2 YFSETQ. The CDR3 totals 14 residues. This clonotype was counted a single time. What it recognizes is unknown. One end of the junction does not line up with germline, which may come from a read error. Amplified TCR beta CDR3 regions came from RNA transcripts. The HTBI primer set drove a first-round RT-PCR of the TCR CDR3. Each CDR3 protein gets one entry after TCRdb re-called the multiplex PCR reads with MiXCR. Of approximately 640,000 distinct CDR3 sequences in the sample, 45% were seen once. The chain carries TRBV5-1 and TRBJ1-1; a weak D match, TRBD1 (5 bases). This clonotype originated in an adult man with Graves' disease, either hyperthyroidism or ophthalmopathy (not recorded which). The sample taken for sequencing was peripheral blood or thyroid tissue (not recorded which). Here the CDR3 reads CASSSGRVGTEASF. The DNA of the CDR3 is TGCGCCAGCAGCTCTGGCAGGGTTGGGACTGAAGCTTCCTTT. Combining the CDR3 with reference TRBV5-1 and TRBJ1-1 gives the whole variable domain KAGVTQTPRYLIKTRGQQVTLSCSPISGHRSVSWYQQTPGQGLQFLFEYFSETQRNKGNFPGRFSGRQFSNSRSEMNVSTLELGDSALYLCASSSGRVGTEASFGQGTRLTVV.